Below are 23 T cell receptor beta chains sequenced from a single sample in a study of blood T cell repertoires in COVID-19. Clones were sequenced by immunoSEQ multiplex PCR, and TCRdb holds only the in-frame ones, with some missing. This table has a few hundred thousand clones, approximately 90% appearing once. The sequenced material came from PBMCs or T cells enriched from blood (not recorded which). The origin of the receptors is a woman in her thirties or forties with acute COVID-19.

The genes are TRBV5-6 and TRBJ1-3; D unclear. V was trimmed by 4 bases and J by 4 bases, leaving 6 bases between them. Germline lookup yields CDR1 SGHDT and CDR2 YYEEEE. The CDR3 runs to 12 residues. CDR3 region: CASSPGGNTIYF. The DNA of the CDR3 is TGTGCCAGCAGCCCGGGAGGAAACACCATATATTTT.

V usage is TRBV24-1 and J usage is TRBJ1-4; tentatively, D is TRBD1 (5 bases). The CDR3 is 17 residues long. Looked up from germline, CDR1 is KGHDR and CDR2 is SFDVKD. The V end was cut by 3 bases, the J end by 0 bases, with 13 bases between. This CDR3 reads CATSDGQGTPTNEKLFF. Written as DNA, the CDR3 is TGTGCCACCAGTGATGGGCAGGGCACCCCAACTAATGAAAAACTGTTTTTT.

This clone has just one count. The chain uses TRBV28 and TRBJ1-5, with TRBD1 matching 8 bases. V was clipped by 4 bases and J by 6 bases; unmatched bases: 8. The germline gives CDR1 MDHEN, CDR2 SYDVKM. CDR3 size: 15 residues. The CDR3 region is CASSSTTGAGQPQHF. CDR3 sequence (DNA): TGTGCCAGCAGTTCGACGACAGGGGCCGGTCAGCCCCAGCATTTT.

This clone was seen more than once but under ten times. The chain links TRBV4-2 to TRBJ2-7; 9 bases agree with TRBD1. V was clipped by 0 bases and J by 3 bases; unmatched bases: 0. This CDR3 is built from 14 residues. CDR1 LGHNA and CDR2 YNFKEQ come from the germline V gene. CDR3 sequence: CASSQEGQGYEQYF. DNA for the CDR3: TGTGCCAGCAGCCAAGAGGGACAGGGCTACGAGCAGTACTTC.

The V gene is TRBV6-4, the J gene TRBJ2-1; TRBD1 aligns across 8 bases. V lost 8 bases to trimming and J lost 8 bases; unmatched junction nucleotides: 14. The germline V gene encodes CDR1 MRHNA and CDR2 SNTAGT. The CDR3 has 15 amino acids. The CDR3 sequence: CASSRGTGFTDEQFF. The CDR3 DNA reads TGTGCCAGCTCTAGAGGGACAGGATTTACGGATGAGCAGTTCTTC.

This clone appeared a single time. V is TRBV5-4 and J is TRBJ2-6; possible D gene TRBD2, 5 bases. CDR3 length equals 15 residues. V was pared by 0 bases and J by 2 bases, with 6 bases between. Looked up from germline, CDR1 is SGHNT and CDR2 is YYREEE (reference sequence). The CDR3 region has the DNA TGTGCCAGCAGCTTGGAGGGAGCTGGGGCCAACGTCCTGACTTTC. Encoded protein: CASSLEGAGANVLTF.

The rearrangement uses TRBV4-3 and TRBJ2-7; 7 nucleotides match TRBD2. Germline CDR1 is LGHNA and CDR2 is YSLEER. V lost 0 bases to trimming and J lost 7 bases; unmatched junction nucleotides: 9. The CDR3 totals 15 residues. CDR3 sequence: CASSQDLAGEGEQYV. The CDR3 coding sequence is TGCGCCAGCAGCCAAGATTTGGCGGGAGAGGGAGAGCAGTACGTC.

This clone has only a few counts. This chain links TRBV7-9 with TRBJ2-2; TRBD2 matches at 10 bases. From germline, CDR1 is SEHNR and CDR2 FQNEAQ (reference sequence). The V gene end was trimmed by 5 bases and the J gene end by 0 bases; junction bases not matched to a gene: 6. This CDR3 is 17 amino acids long. The CDR3 region is CASSNIAGGSNTGELFF. In DNA form, the CDR3 reads TGTGCCAGCAGCAATATAGCGGGGGGCTCGAACACCGGGGAGCTGTTTTTT.

The CDR3 coding sequence is TGTGCCAGCAGCTTTAAACAGGGAAATAATTCACCCCTCCACTTT. It yields the protein CASSFKQGNNSPLHF. V and J are TRBV7-2 and TRBJ1-6; TRBD1 might be the D (6 bases). Germline V gene lookup returns CDR1 SGHTA and CDR2 FQGNSA. The CDR3 has 15 residues. V lost 3 bases to trimming and J lost 5 bases, with 11 bases between them.

The CDR3 coding sequence is TGTGCCAGCAGCCAAGATGGGCAGGGGGGACACACTGAAGCTTTCTTT. Amino acid sequence: CASSQDGQGGHTEAFF. The gene calls are TRBV4-2 and TRBJ1-1; the match to TRBD1 covers 7 bases. The CDR3 contains 16 residues. Trimming cost V 0 bases and J 3 bases; bases outside gene matches: 7. CDR1 is LGHNA and CDR2 is YNFKEQ in the germline V gene.

This chain joins TRBV5-4 and TRBJ2-1; the match to TRBD2 covers 8 bases. Looked up from germline, CDR1 is SGHNT and CDR2 is YYREEE (reference sequence). The V segment lost 5 bases and the J segment 5 bases; nucleotides outside the gene matches: 3. CDR3 length: 13 amino acids. The CDR3 sequence: CASRLAANNEQFF. CDR3 DNA: TGTGCCAGCAGACTAGCGGCCAACAATGAGCAGTTCTTC. Full variable domain (rest looked up from reference TRBV5-4 and TRBJ2-1): ETGVTQSPTHLIKTRGQQVTLRCSSQSGHNTVSWYQQALGQGPQFIFQYYREEENGRGNFPPRFSGLQFPNYSSELNVNALELDDSALYLCASRLAANNEQFFGPGTRLTVL.

The V call is TRBV6-2 or TRBV6-3, the J call TRBJ2-5; 8 nucleotides match TRBD2. This CDR3 spans 18 amino acids. The germline CDR1 and CDR2 sequences are MNHEY and SVGEGT. V dropped 0 bases and J dropped 5; count of bases not matched to a gene: 14. This CDR3 is CASSYSIGWSGGNETQYF. The CDR3 bases are TGTGCCAGCAGTTACTCGATTGGGTGGAGCGGGGGAAATGAGACCCAGTACTTC.

This clone was observed a few times. This chain joins TRBV4-3 and TRBJ2-7; perhaps TRBD2 as D (6 bases). The CDR3 has 14 amino acids. Germline values: CDR1 LGHNA, CDR2 YSLEER. The germline V and J ends were trimmed by 1 base and 0 bases, with 7 bases remaining between them. The CDR3 loop is CASSQGGNSYEQYF. The CDR3 region has the DNA TGCGCCAGCAGCCAAGGCGGGAACTCCTACGAGCAGTACTTC.

The CDR3 bases are TGTGCCAGCAGTTACTCGCAGTCCGGGACTCCGGCCTACGAGCAGTACTTC. This encodes CASSYSQSGTPAYEQYF. The J gene is TRBJ2-7, the V gene TRBV6-2 or TRBV6-3, with a possible D match to TRBD2 (6 bases). Germline CDR1 and CDR2: MNHEY and SVGEGT. V was trimmed by 0 bases and J by 2 bases, leaving 17 bases between them. The CDR3 extends over 17 amino acids.

V is TRBV6-4 and J is TRBJ2-2; 12 positions match TRBD2. The length of the CDR3 is 17 residues. J gave up 0 bases and V 4 bases, and 3 bases lay outside the gene matches. CDR1 and CDR2 from the germline V gene are MRHNA and SNTAGT. CDR3 in amino acids: CASSVTSGGTNTGELFF. The CDR3, as DNA: TGTGCCAGCAGTGTCACTAGCGGGGGGACGAACACCGGGGAGCTGTTTTTT.

The CDR3 loop is CASSKQGVNSPLHF. In DNA, the CDR3 is TGTGCCAGCAGTAAACAGGGGGTTAATTCACCCCTCCACTTT. This chain uses TRBV6-4 with TRBJ1-6, with 8 nucleotides matching TRBD1. Germline trimming cut 5 bases from V and 6 bases from J; bases unmatched to any gene: 3. Germline-derived CDR1 and CDR2 are MRHNA and SNTAGT. The CDR3 is made up of 14 amino acids.

CDR3 bases: TGTGCCAGTAGTAGAACAGGGGGCGGACCTCATCAGCCCCAGCATTTT. Translation gives CASSRTGGGPHQPQHF. The chain links TRBV19 to TRBJ1-5, with TRBD1 matching 9 bases. J lost 5 bases, V lost 4 bases, and 9 bases had no gene match. CDR1 and CDR2 (germline): LNHDA, SQIVND (reference sequence). The CDR3 is 16 residues long.

The rearrangement links TRBV5-1 to TRBJ1-2; TRBD1 agrees at 7 bases. The CDR3 loop spans 16 amino acids. After removal of 3 bases from V and 1 base from J, the junction contained 9 bases not matched to a gene. Germline V gene data show CDR1 as SGHRS and CDR2 as YFSETQ. The CDR3 nucleotides read TGCGCCAGCAGCTCCCTAGGGACAGTAAATAACTATGGCTACACCTTC. It specifies CASSSLGTVNNYGYTF.

The chain joins TRBV5-4 to TRBJ2-7; 11 positions match TRBD2. Germline V gives CDR1 SGHNT, CDR2 YYREEE (reference sequence). The CDR3 covers 14 residues. V was pared by 5 bases and J by 3 bases, with 4 bases of the junction left unmatched. The CDR3: CASSIGTSGYEQYV. For the CDR3, the DNA is TGTGCCAGCAGTATCGGGACTAGCGGCTACGAGCAGTACGTC.

The chain recombines TRBV7-2 with TRBJ2-3; 9 bases line up with TRBD2. The V gene end was trimmed by 3 bases and the J gene end by 2 bases; junction bases not matched to a gene: 3. In germline, CDR1 is SGHTA, CDR2 FQGNSA. This CDR3 is 15 amino acids long. This CDR3 reads CASSLRGGPTDTQYF. The CDR3 region has the DNA TGTGCCAGCAGCTTGCGGGGGGGGCCCACAGATACGCAGTATTTT.

The chain employs TRBV7-2 and TRBJ1-1; TRBD1 matches at 9 bases. The V segment lost 5 bases and the J segment 7 bases; nucleotides outside the gene matches: 8. The CDR3 contains 14 residues. The V gene's germline CDR1 is SGHTA and CDR2 FQGNSA. The CDR3 region is CASSRDREYSEAFF. The DNA of the CDR3 is TGTGCCAGCAGCCGGGACAGGGAATATAGTGAAGCTTTCTTT.

The chain couples TRBV11-3 to TRBJ2-2, with a tentative D call TRBD1 (5 bases). CDR3 length: 14 amino acids. Germline V gene sequence: CDR1 SGHNT, CDR2 YENEEA. V was pared by 1 base and J by 8 bases, with 11 bases between. The CDR3: CASSLVRQSGELFF. The CDR3 DNA is TGTGCCAGCAGCTTAGTGCGACAGTCGGGGGAGCTGTTTTTT.

This sequence joins TRBV3-1 (or the pseudogene TRBV3-2) and TRBJ1-1; possible D gene TRBD1, 5 bases. Germline V lookup: CDR1 LGHDT, CDR2 YNNKEL (reference sequence). Trimming removed 1 base at V and 0 bases at J, with 6 bases between. This CDR3 comprises 14 residues. This CDR3 reads CASSQGQMNTEAFF. The CDR3 DNA sequence: TGTGCCAGCAGCCAAGGACAGATGAACACTGAAGCTTTCTTT.